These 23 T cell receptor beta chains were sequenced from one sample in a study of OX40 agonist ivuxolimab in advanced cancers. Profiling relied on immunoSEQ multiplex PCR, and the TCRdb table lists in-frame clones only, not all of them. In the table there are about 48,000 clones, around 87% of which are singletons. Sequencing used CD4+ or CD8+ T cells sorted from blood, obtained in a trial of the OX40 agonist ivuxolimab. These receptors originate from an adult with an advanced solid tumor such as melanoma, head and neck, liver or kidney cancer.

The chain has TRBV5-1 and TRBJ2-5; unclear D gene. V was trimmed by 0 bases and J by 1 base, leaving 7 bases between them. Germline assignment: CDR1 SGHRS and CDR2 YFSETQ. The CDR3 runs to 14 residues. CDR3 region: CASSLVLSQETQYF. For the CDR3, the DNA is TGCGCCAGCAGCTTGGTTTTGAGCCAAGAGACCCAGTACTTC.

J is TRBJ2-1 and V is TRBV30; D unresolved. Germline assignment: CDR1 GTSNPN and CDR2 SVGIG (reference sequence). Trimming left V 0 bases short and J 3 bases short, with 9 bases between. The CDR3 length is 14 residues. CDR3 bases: TGTGCCTGGAGTGTACCGCCCAGCTACAATGAGCAGTTCTTC. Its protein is CAWSVPPSYNEQFF. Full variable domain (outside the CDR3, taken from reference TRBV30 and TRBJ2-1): SQTIHQWPATLVQPVGSPLSLECTVEGTSNPNLYWYRQAAGRGLQLLFYSVGIGQISSEVPQNLSASRPQDRQFILSSKKLLLSDSGFYLCAWSVPPSYNEQFFGPGTRLTVL.

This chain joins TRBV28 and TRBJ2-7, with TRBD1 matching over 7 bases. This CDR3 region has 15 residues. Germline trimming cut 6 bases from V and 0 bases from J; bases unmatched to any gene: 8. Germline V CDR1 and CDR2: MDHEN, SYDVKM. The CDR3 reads CASSRDSQVSYEQYF. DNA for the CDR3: TGTGCCAGCAGCAGGGACAGCCAAGTCTCCTACGAGCAGTACTTC.

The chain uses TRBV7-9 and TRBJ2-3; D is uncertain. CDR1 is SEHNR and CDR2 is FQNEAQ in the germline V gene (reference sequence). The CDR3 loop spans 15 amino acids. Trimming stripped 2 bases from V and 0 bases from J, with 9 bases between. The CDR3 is CASSLSRVSTDTQYF. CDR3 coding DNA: TGTGCCAGCAGCTTATCAAGGGTGAGCACAGATACGCAGTATTTT.

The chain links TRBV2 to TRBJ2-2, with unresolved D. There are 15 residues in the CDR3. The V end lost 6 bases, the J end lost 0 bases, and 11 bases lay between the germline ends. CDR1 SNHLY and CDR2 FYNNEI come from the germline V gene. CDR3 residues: CASSAGGPNTGELFF. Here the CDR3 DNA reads TGTGCCAGCAGCGCAGGCGGACCGAACACCGGGGAGCTGTTTTTT.

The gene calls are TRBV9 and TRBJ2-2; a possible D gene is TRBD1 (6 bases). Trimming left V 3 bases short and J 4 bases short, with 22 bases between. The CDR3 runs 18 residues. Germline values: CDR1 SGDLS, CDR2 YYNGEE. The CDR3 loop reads CASSASPNRAAFTGELFF. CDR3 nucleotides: TGTGCCAGCAGCGCATCCCCGAACAGGGCGGCGTTCACCGGGGAGCTGTTTTTT.

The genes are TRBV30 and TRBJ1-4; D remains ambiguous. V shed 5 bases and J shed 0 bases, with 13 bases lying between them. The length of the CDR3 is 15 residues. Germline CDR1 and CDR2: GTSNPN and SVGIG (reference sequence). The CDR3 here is CAWARGVATNEKLFF. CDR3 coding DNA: TGTGCCTGGGCGCGCGGGGTTGCAACTAATGAAAAACTGTTTTTT.

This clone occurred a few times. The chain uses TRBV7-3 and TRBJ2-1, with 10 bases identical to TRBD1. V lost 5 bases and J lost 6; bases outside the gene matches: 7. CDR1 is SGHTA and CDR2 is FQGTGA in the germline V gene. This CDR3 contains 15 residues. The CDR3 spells CASSARTGGPNEQFF. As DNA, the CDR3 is TGTGCCAGCAGCGCCCGGACAGGGGGACCCAATGAGCAGTTCTTC.

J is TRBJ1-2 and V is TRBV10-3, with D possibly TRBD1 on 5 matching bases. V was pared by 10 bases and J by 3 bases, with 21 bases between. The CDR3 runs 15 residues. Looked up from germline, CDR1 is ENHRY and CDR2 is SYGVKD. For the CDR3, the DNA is TGTGCCACCGCGATCACCCAGGGTGGAGACTATGGCTACACCTTC. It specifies CATAITQGGDYGYTF.

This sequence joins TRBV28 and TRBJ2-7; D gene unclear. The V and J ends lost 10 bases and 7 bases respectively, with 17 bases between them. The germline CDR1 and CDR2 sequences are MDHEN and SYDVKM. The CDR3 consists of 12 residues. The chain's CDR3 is CATRPPGREQYF. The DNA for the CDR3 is TGTGCCACCAGACCACCTGGTCGTGAGCAGTACTTC. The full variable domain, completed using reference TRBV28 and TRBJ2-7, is DVKVTQSSRYLVKRTGEKVFLECVQDMDHENMFWYRQDPGLGLRLIYFSYDVKMKEKGDIPEGYSVSREKKERFSLILESASTNQTSMYLCATRPPGREQYFGPGTRLTVT.

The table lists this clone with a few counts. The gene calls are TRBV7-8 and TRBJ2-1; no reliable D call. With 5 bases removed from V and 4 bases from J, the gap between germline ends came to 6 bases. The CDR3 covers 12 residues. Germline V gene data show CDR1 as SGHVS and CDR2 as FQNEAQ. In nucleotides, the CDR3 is TGTGCCAGCAGCCCTACTTACAATGAGCAGTTCTTC. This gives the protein CASSPTYNEQFF.

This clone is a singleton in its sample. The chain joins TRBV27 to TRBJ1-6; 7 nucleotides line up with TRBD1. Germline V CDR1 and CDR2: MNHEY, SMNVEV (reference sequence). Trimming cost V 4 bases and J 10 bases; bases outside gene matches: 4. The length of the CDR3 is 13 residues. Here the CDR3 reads CASSSHRGSPLHF. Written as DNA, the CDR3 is TGTGCCAGCAGTTCCCACAGGGGCTCACCCCTCCACTTT.

CDR3 protein: CASSVGDTLRGYTF. Here the CDR3 DNA reads TGTGCCAGCAGCGTAGGGGACACGCTAAGGGGCTACACCTTC. The chain employs TRBV9 and TRBJ1-2, with a weak D call TRBD1 (6 bases). This CDR3 is 14 amino acids long. Germline assignment: CDR1 SGDLS and CDR2 YYNGEE. V was cut by 0 bases and J by 8 bases, with 14 bases left in between. Complete variable domain (other parts from reference TRBV9 and TRBJ1-2): DSGVTQTPKHLITATGQRVTLRCSPRSGDLSVYWYQQSLDQGLQFLIQYYNGEERAKGNILERFSAQQFPDLHSELNLSSLELGDSALYFCASSVGDTLRGYTFGSGTRLTVV.

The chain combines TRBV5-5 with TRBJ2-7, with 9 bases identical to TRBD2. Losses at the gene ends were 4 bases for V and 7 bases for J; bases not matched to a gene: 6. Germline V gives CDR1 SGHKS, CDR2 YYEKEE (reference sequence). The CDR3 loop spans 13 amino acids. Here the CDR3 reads CASSLGLAREQYF. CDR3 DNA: TGTGCCAGCAGCCTCGGACTAGCGAGGGAGCAGTACTTC. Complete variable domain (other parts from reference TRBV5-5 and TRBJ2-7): DAGVTQSPTHLIKTRGQQVTLRCSPISGHKSVSWYQQVLGQGPQFIFQYYEKEERGRGNFPDRFSARQFPNYSSELNVNALLLGDSALYLCASSLGLAREQYFGPGTRLTVT.

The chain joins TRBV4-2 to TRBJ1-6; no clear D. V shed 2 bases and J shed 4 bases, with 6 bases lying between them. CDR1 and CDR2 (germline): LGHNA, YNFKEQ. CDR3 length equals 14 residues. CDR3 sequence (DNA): TGTGCCAGCAGCCAATTTGAGTATAATTCACCCCTCCACTTT. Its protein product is CASSQFEYNSPLHF.

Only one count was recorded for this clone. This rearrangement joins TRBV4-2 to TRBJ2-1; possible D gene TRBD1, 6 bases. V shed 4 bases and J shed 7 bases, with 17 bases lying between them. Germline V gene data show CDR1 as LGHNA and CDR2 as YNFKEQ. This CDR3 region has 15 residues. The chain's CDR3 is CASSRIEGDSNEQFF. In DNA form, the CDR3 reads TGTGCCAGCAGCCGAATAGAGGGGGATTCAAATGAGCAGTTCTTC.

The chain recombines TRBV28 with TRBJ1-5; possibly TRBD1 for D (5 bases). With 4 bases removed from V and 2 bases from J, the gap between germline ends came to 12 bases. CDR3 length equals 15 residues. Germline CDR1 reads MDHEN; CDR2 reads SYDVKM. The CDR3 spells CASSSLGGGNQPQHF. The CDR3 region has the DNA TGTGCCAGCAGTTCCCTGGGGGGAGGCAATCAGCCCCAGCATTTT.

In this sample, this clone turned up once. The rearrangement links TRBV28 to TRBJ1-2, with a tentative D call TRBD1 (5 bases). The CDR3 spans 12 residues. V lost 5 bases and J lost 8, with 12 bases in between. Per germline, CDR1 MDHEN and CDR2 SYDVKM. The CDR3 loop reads CASSTGPRGYTF. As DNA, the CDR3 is TGTGCCAGCAGTACGGGACCGAGAGGCTACACCTTC.

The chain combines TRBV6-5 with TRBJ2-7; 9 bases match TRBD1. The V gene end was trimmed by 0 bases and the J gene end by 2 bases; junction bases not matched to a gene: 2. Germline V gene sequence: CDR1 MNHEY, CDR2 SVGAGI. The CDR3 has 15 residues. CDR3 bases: TGTGCCAGCAGTTACTCGGGGACAGGGACCTACGAGCAGTACTTC. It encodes CASSYSGTGTYEQYF.

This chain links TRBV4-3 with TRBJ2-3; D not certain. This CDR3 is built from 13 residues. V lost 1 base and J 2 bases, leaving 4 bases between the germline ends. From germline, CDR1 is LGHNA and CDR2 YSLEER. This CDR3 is CASSQVFTDTQYF. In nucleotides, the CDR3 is TGCGCCAGCAGCCAAGTCTTCACAGATACGCAGTATTTT.

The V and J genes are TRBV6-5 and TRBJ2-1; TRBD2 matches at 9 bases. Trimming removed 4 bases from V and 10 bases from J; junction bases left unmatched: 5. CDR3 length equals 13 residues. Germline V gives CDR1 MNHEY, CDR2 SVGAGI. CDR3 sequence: CASSSAGGMEQFF. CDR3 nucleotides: TGTGCCAGCAGTTCCGCGGGGGGGATGGAGCAGTTCTTC.

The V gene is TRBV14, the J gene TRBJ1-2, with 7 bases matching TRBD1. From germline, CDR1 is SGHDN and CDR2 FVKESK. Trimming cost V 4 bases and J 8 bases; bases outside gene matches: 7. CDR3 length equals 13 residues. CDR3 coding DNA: TGTGCCAGCAGCCCCCGACAGGGTGGAGGCTACACCTTC. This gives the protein CASSPRQGGGYTF. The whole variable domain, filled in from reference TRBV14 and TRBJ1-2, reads EAGVTQFPSHSVIEKGQTVTLRCDPISGHDNLYWYRRVMGKEIKFLLHFVKESKQDESGMPNNRFLAERTGGTYSTLKVQPAELEDSGVYFCASSPRQGGGYTFGSGTRLTVV.

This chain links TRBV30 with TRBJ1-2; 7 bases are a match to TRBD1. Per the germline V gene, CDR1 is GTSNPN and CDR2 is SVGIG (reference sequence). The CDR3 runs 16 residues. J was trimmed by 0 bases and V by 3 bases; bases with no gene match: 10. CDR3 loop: CAWRDRVEWANYGYTF. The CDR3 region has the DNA TGTGCCTGGAGAGACAGGGTTGAATGGGCTAACTATGGCTACACCTTC. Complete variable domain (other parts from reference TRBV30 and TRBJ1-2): SQTIHQWPATLVQPVGSPLSLECTVEGTSNPNLYWYRQAAGRGLQLLFYSVGIGQISSEVPQNLSASRPQDRQFILSSKKLLLSDSGFYLCAWRDRVEWANYGYTFGSGTRLTVV.